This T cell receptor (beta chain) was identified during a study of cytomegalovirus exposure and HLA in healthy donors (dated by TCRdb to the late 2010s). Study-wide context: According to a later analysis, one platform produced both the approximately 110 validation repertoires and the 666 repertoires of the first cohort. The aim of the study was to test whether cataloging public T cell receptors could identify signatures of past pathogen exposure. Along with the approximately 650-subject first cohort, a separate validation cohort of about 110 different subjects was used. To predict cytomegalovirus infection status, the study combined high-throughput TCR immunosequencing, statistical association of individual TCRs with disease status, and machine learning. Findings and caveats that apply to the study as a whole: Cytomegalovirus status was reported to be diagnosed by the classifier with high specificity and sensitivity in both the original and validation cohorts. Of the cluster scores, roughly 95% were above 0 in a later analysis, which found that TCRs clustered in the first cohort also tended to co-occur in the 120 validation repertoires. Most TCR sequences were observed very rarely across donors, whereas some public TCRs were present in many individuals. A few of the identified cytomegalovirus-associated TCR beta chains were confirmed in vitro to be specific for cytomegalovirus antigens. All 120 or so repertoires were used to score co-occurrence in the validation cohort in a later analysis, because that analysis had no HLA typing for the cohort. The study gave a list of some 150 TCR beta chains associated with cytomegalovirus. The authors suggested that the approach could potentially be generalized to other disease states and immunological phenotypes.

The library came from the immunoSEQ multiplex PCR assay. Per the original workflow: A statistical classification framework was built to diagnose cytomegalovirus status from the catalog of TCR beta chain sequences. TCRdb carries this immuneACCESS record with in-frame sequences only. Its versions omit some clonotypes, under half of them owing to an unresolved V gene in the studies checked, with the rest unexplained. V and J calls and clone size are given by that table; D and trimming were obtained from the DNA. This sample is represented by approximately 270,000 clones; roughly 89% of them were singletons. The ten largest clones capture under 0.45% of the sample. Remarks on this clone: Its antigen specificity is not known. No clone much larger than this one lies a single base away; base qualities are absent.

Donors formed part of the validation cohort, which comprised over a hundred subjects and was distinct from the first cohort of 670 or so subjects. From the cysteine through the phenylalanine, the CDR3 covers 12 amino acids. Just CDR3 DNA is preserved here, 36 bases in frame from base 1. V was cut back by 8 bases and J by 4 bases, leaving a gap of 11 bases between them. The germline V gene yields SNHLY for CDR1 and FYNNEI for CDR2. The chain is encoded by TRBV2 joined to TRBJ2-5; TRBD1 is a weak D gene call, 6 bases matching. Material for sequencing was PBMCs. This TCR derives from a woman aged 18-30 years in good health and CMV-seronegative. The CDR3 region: CASYRERETQYF. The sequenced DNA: TGTGCCAGCTACAGGGAAAGAGAGACCCAGTACTTC.